These 27 T cell receptor beta chains came from one sample sequenced in a study of T cells expressing NK-cell markers (dated by TCRdb to 2020 to 2022). The method behind the library was 5' RACE. The sequencing machine was an Illumina HiSeq 2000. TCRdb reprocessed the reads, so every CDR3 protein sequence counts as one entry and DNA is not shown. The sample table on file contains a few hundred thousand distinct CDR3 sequences. The ten largest account for 4% to 6.5% of the sample. The sequenced sample consisted of blood T cells: a sorted CD56 or NKG2C T cell subset, CD4+ or CD8+ T cells, or bulk PBMC T cells (not recorded which). Source of these receptors: a man aged 18-70 years in good health.

The chain combines TRBV9 with TRBJ2-3; the TCRdb D gene call, TRBD1, has no DNA to confirm it. The germline CDR1 and CDR2 sequences are SGDLS and YYNGEE. The CDR3 loop spans 18 amino acids. CDR3 in amino acids: CASSVDDRDSYSRDTQYF.

The rearrangement links TRBV20-1 to TRBJ2-3; TCRdb's D call of TRBD2 is untestable without DNA. Looked up from germline, CDR1 is DFQATT and CDR2 is SNEGSKA (reference sequence). The CDR3 is 15 residues long. CDR3 amino acids: CSAILILAGADTQYF.

The chain is built from TRBV5-1 and TRBJ2-1. Germline CDR1 SGHRS, CDR2 YFSETQ. This CDR3 region has 15 residues. CDR3 in amino acids: CASSTGSWSYNEQFF.

The chain links TRBV6-2 or TRBV6-3 to TRBJ1-1; without DNA, the TCRdb call of TRBD1 cannot be checked. Germline values: CDR1 MNHEY, CDR2 SVGEGT. The CDR3 totals 15 residues. CDR3 protein: CASSYSMAGDTEAFF.

V usage is TRBV2 and J usage is TRBJ2-1; TCRdb's assignment of TRBD2 cannot be checked, as there is no DNA. CDR3 size: 17 residues. Germline values: CDR1 SNHLY, CDR2 FYNNEI. The CDR3 spells CASRGTSGGAGYNEQFF.

The V and J genes are TRBV19 and TRBJ1-1; the TRBD1 assignment by TCRdb is unverifiable without DNA. Per the germline V gene, CDR1 is LNHDA and CDR2 is SQIVND (reference sequence). The CDR3 runs 17 residues. CDR3 in amino acids: CARNRQGPTRSYTEAFF. Looking up the rest from reference TRBV19 and TRBJ1-1 gives the full variable domain: DGGITQSPKYLFRKEGQNVTLSCEQNLNHDAMYWYRQDPGQGLRLIYYSQIVNDFQKGDIAEGYSVSREKKESFPLTVTSAQKNPTAFYLCARNRQGPTRSYTEAFFGQGTRLTVV.

This chain links TRBV12-3 or TRBV12-4 with TRBJ1-3; the D call of TRBD1 rests on TCRdb alone, since no DNA is present to check it. The CDR3 consists of 14 residues. The CDR3 here is CASRQGLSGNTIYF.

The rearrangement joins TRBV2 to TRBJ1-1; as DNA is missing, the TRBD1 call by TCRdb cannot be tested. Looked up from germline, CDR1 is SNHLY and CDR2 is FYNNEI. The CDR3 extends over 14 amino acids. The CDR3 loop is CASVLGTANTEAFF.

The chain carries TRBV20-1 and TRBJ2-3. The CDR3 consists of 13 residues. Germline V gives CDR1 DFQATT, CDR2 SNEGSKA (reference sequence). CDR3 protein: CSASILMSDTQYF.

The chain is built from TRBV19 and TRBJ1-5; the D call from TCRdb, TRBD1, cannot be confirmed without DNA. The V gene's germline CDR1 is LNHDA and CDR2 SQIVND (reference sequence). The length of the CDR3 is 16 residues. CDR3 region: CASSIGGTGSNQPQHF.

This chain uses TRBV11-2 with TRBJ1-2; TCRdb gives TRBD1 as the D gene, but with no DNA this cannot be confirmed. CDR1 is SGHAT, CDR2 FQNNGV, per germline. The CDR3 length is 15 residues. CDR3 sequence reads: CASSLIRGRDYGYTF. Filled out from reference TRBV11-2 and TRBJ1-2, the complete variable domain reads EAGVAQSPRYKIIEKRQSVAFWCNPISGHATLYWYQQILGQGPKLLIQFQNNGVVDDSQLPKDRFSAERLKGVDSTLKIQPAKLEDSAVYLCASSLIRGRDYGYTFGSGTRLTVV.

V usage is TRBV5-5 and J usage is TRBJ2-2; the D gene TCRdb calls, TRBD1, cannot be checked with no DNA. Germline CDR1 and CDR2: SGHKS and YYEKEE (reference sequence). This CDR3 has 14 residues. The CDR3 loop reads CASSLVRATGELFF. The variable domain in full, completed from reference TRBV5-5 and TRBJ2-2, reads DAGVTQSPTHLIKTRGQQVTLRCSPISGHKSVSWYQQVLGQGPQFIFQYYEKEERGRGNFPDRFSARQFPNYSSELNVNALLLGDSALYLCASSLVRATGELFFGEGSRLTVL.

This CDR3 is CASSPIPGLRETQYF. The gene calls are TRBV5-1 and TRBJ2-5; TCRdb selects TRBD2, and the lack of DNA leaves this call unchecked. Germline CDR1 reads SGHRS; CDR2 reads YFSETQ. The CDR3 covers 15 residues.

V usage is TRBV12-3 or TRBV12-4 and J usage is TRBJ1-5; the TCRdb D gene call, TRBD1, has no DNA to confirm it. The CDR3 sequence is 15 residues long. This CDR3 is CASSSGQGGYQPQHF.

The chain employs TRBV10-3 and TRBJ2-4; TCRdb proposes TRBD1, but this gene call is untestable without DNA. Germline CDR1 is ENHRY and CDR2 is SYGVKD. This CDR3 is 16 amino acids long. The CDR3 loop is CAISESVGGAKNIQYF.

V gene TRBV20-1 combines with J gene TRBJ1-3; TCRdb's D call, TRBD1, is unchecked because there is no DNA. Germline V gene lookup returns CDR1 DFQATT and CDR2 SNEGSKA (reference sequence). This CDR3 region has 18 residues. CDR3 protein: CSAPSTASGTGPGNTIYF.

The chain recombines TRBV27 with TRBJ2-7. This CDR3 has 14 residues. The germline V gene encodes CDR1 MNHEY and CDR2 SMNVEV (reference sequence). The CDR3 protein is CASSIKQGSYEQYF.

The genes are TRBV7-9 and TRBJ2-3; the D call of TRBD2 rests on TCRdb alone, since no DNA is present to check it. Germline V gene sequence: CDR1 SEHNR, CDR2 FQNEAQ (reference sequence). This CDR3 region has 17 residues. CDR3 residues: CASSRRGSGGMKDTQYF.

This chain connects TRBV28 to TRBJ1-5; TCRdb indicates TRBD1, and absent DNA this call remains unverified. The germline V gene encodes CDR1 MDHEN and CDR2 SYDVKM. The CDR3 is made up of 12 amino acids. Here the CDR3 reads CASSWGQSLQHF.

This CDR3 is CATSRTGVAYEQYF. V gene TRBV24-1 combines with J gene TRBJ2-7; TCRdb reports TRBD1, a call that lacks DNA to check it against. The CDR3 is made up of 14 amino acids. Germline V gene lookup returns CDR1 KGHDR and CDR2 SFDVKD.

The chain has TRBV24-1 and TRBJ2-1. This CDR3 spans 15 amino acids. The germline gives CDR1 KGHDR, CDR2 SFDVKD. CDR3 region: CATSDGGRSYNEQFF.

The V gene is TRBV4-1, the J gene TRBJ2-3; TCRdb's D gene call, TRBD2, goes unchecked for lack of DNA. The CDR3 length is 18 residues. Germline lookup yields CDR1 MGHRA and CDR2 YSYEKL. Here the CDR3 reads CASSQELAGARKGATQYF.

The V call is TRBV28, the J call TRBJ2-7; the D call of TRBD1 rests on TCRdb alone, since no DNA is present to check it. The CDR3 extends over 15 amino acids. CDR1 is MDHEN and CDR2 is SYDVKM in the germline V gene. The chain's CDR3 is CASSRPQGGYYEQYF. The full variable domain, completed using reference TRBV28 and TRBJ2-7, is DVKVTQSSRYLVKRTGEKVFLECVQDMDHENMFWYRQDPGLGLRLIYFSYDVKMKEKGDIPEGYSVSREKKERFSLILESASTNQTSMYLCASSRPQGGYYEQYFGPGTRLTVT.

This chain uses TRBV13 with TRBJ2-1; lacking DNA, the TRBD2 call made by TCRdb goes unchecked. Per the germline V gene, CDR1 is PRHDT and CDR2 is FYEKMQ (reference sequence). CDR3 length: 16 residues. CDR3 in amino acids: CASSLVSDFTYNEQFF.

The rearrangement joins TRBV5-1 to TRBJ1-2. The CDR3 contains 17 residues. The V gene's germline CDR1 is SGHRS and CDR2 YFSETQ. CDR3 amino acids: CASSLVRFRHSNYGYTF.

The rearrangement joins TRBV5-5 to TRBJ2-7. Germline V gives CDR1 SGHKS, CDR2 YYEKEE (reference sequence). The CDR3 is 13 amino acids. CDR3: CASSLPASYEQYF.

The rearrangement uses TRBV7-3 and TRBJ2-3; TCRdb's D call of TRBD1 is untestable without DNA. Germline assignment: CDR1 SGHTA and CDR2 FQGTGA. This CDR3 region has 15 residues. The CDR3 spells CASSDRRGRTDTQYF.